This T cell receptor (beta chain) comes out of a study of graft-versus-host responses after intestinal transplantation. For the study at large: Transplantation in recipients was multivisceral, liver-intestinal, or isolated intestinal. Once they had received anti-thymocyte globulin induction, all recipients took tacrolimus and steroids for about 3 years. Findings and limits, study-wide: Declines in HvG clones occurring early post-transplant were associated with peak circulating GvH clone levels.

A remark on this clone: Antigen: not known.

Germline CDR1 SEHNR, CDR2 FQNEAQ (reference sequence). V was cut by 4 bases and J by 1 base, with 13 bases left in between. The CDR3 sequence is 15 residues long. Assay used: immunoSEQ multiplex PCR; TCRdb lists only in-frame clones, some missing. The sample contains about 39,000 clones, 85% to 90% of which appear only once. The chain has TRBV7-9 and TRBJ2-5, with TRBD2 as a possible D gene (6 bases). The clonotype originates from a human patient who received an intestinal transplant, so some T cells may come from the graft donor. The sequenced sample was PBMCs, obtained less than 280 days after transplant. CDR3 coding DNA: TGTGCCAGCAGCTCCCCCGTGGGGGGCCAAGAGACCCAGTACTTC. It yields the protein CASSSPVGGQETQYF.